This T cell receptor (beta chain) originates from a study of shared clonotypes between healthy human individuals. This clone appeared a single time. Per the germline V gene, CDR1 is SNHLY and CDR2 is FYNNEI. Trimming took 5 bases from V and 0 from J; bases not matched to a gene: 4. The CDR3 covers 17 residues. A roughly 200 ng quantity of DNA, 25,000 to 30,000 T cell genomes, went into the sorted-subset replicate PCRs. Sequenced by immunoSEQ multiplex PCR; TCRdb stores in-frame clones only, minus some. The top ten hold roughly 0.13% of the sample, which has approximately 2.4 million clones, approximately 95% seen once.

V and J are TRBV2 and TRBJ2-3; 14 bases align to TRBD2. Sequencing was performed on naive CD4+ T cells sorted from blood. The subset was: CD45RA+ positively selected. The sequence was collected from a man younger than 35 in good health. CDR3: CASSRGLAGVSTDTQYF. The CDR3 DNA is TGTGCCAGCAGTCGGGGACTAGCGGGGGTTAGCACAGATACGCAGTATTTT.